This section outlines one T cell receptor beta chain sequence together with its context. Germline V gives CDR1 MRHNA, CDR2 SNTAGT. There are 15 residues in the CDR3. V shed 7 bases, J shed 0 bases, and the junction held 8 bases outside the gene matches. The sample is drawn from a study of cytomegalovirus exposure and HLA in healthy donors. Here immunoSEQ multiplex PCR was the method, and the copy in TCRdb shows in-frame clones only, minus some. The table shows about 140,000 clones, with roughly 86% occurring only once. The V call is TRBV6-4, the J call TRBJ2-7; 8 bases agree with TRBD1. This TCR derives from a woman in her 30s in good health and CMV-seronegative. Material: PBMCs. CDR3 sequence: CASTLRGRCSYEQYF. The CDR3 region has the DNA TGTGCCAGCACACTCAGGGGGCGTTGCTCCTACGAGCAGTACTTC.